The 32 T cell receptor beta chains below all came from one sample that was sequenced in a study of blood T cell repertoires in COVID-19. The data were produced by immunoSEQ multiplex PCR, yet TCRdb's version contains in-frame clones alone and is incomplete. The table shows about 64,000 clones, with about nine tenths occurring only once. Sequences were obtained from peripheral blood. Receptors were obtained from a woman of 80 years or more with active COVID-19.

The rearrangement links TRBV11-2 to TRBJ2-3, with a weak D call TRBD2 (7 bases). This CDR3 has 14 amino acids. V lost 1 base and J 4 bases, leaving 9 bases between the germline ends. The germline V gene encodes CDR1 SGHAT and CDR2 FQNNGV. The chain's CDR3 is CASSLGGGPDTQYF. The CDR3 coding sequence is TGTGCCAGCAGCTTAGGGGGGGGGCCAGATACGCAGTATTTT.

The V gene is TRBV29-1, the J gene TRBJ1-2; D not certain. The CDR3 has 13 residues. The V gene's germline CDR1 is SQVTM and CDR2 ANQGSEA. Trimming took off 3 bases at V and 2 bases at J, with 10 bases between the two ends. In nucleotides, the CDR3 is TGCAGCGTTGAGTCCCAGTTAAACTATGGCTACACCTTC. Translated, it gives CSVESQLNYGYTF.

This clone was observed once. The genes are TRBV7-2 and TRBJ2-7; possibly TRBD2 for D (5 bases). Trimming cost V 5 bases and J 7 bases, with 21 bases left between them. The CDR3 has 15 amino acids. Germline V gene lookup returns CDR1 SGHTA and CDR2 FQGNSA. The CDR3 loop reads CASSHPPEVPPEQYF. The DNA of the CDR3 is TGTGCCAGCAGCCACCCCCCGGAGGTTCCACCGGAGCAGTACTTC.

The chain is built from TRBV12-3 or TRBV12-4 and TRBJ1-2; D unresolved. Trimming took off 5 bases at V and 6 bases at J, with 13 bases between the two ends. The CDR3 contains 13 residues. CDR3 region: CASSLIISDGYTF. For the CDR3, the DNA is TGTGCCAGCAGTCTTATCATATCGGATGGCTACACCTTC.

This clone was detected only once. The chain carries TRBV2 and TRBJ1-1; 10 bases match TRBD1. Germline assignment: CDR1 SNHLY and CDR2 FYNNEI. The CDR3 totals 14 residues. The J segment lost 8 bases and the V segment lost 7 bases, leaving 10 bases of the junction unmatched. The DNA of the CDR3 is TGTGCCAGCAACCTCGGGACAGGGGACCTCGAAGCTTTCTTT. Translated, it gives CASNLGTGDLEAFF.

The chain uses TRBV7-8 and TRBJ1-5; tentative D call: TRBD1 (5 bases). Per germline, CDR1 SGHVS and CDR2 FQNEAQ. This CDR3 is built from 13 residues. V was trimmed by 1 base and J by 5 bases, leaving 6 bases between them. The CDR3 nucleotides read TGTGCCAGCAGCTTAGACAGGTATCAGCCCCAGCATTTT. Amino acid sequence: CASSLDRYQPQHF.

This clone was observed a single time. The chain recombines TRBV28 with TRBJ1-5; the match to TRBD1 covers 7 bases. With 8 bases clipped from V and 5 bases from J, the junction kept 9 bases outside the gene matches. This CDR3 is 14 amino acids long. CDR1 and CDR2 (germline): MDHEN, SYDVKM. This CDR3 is CASRDRRFYQPQHF. The CDR3 nucleotides are TGTGCCAGCCGGGACAGACGATTCTATCAGCCCCAGCATTTT.

The rearrangement links TRBV5-6 to TRBJ1-1, with D tentatively TRBD1 (6 bases). Germline V gives CDR1 SGHDT, CDR2 YYEEEE. With 2 bases removed from V and 4 bases from J, the gap between germline ends came to 12 bases. The CDR3 covers 14 residues. This CDR3 reads CASSFGGGFTEAFF. For the CDR3, the DNA is TGTGCCAGCAGCTTTGGGGGGGGCTTCACTGAAGCTTTCTTT.

The rearrangement uses TRBV5-4 and TRBJ2-2, with D tentatively TRBD2 (5 bases). The CDR3 length is 14 residues. CDR1 is SGHNT and CDR2 is YYREEE in the germline V gene (reference sequence). Deletions cut 4 bases from V and 4 bases from J, with 11 bases between. CDR3 in amino acids: CASSNGVATGELFF. The CDR3 coding sequence is TGTGCCAGCAGCAACGGGGTCGCCACCGGGGAGCTGTTTTTT.

The rearrangement uses TRBV27 and TRBJ1-5; D is ambiguous. CDR1 and CDR2 from the germline V gene are MNHEY and SMNVEV (reference sequence). This CDR3 has 13 residues. V was cut by 4 bases and J by 4 bases, with 8 bases left in between. The DNA for the CDR3 is TGTGCCAGCAGTTCCATCAATAATCAGCCCCAGCATTTT. It translates to CASSSINNQPQHF.

This chain uses TRBV19 with TRBJ1-5; tentative D call: TRBD1 (6 bases). V lost 4 bases, J lost 4 bases, and 14 bases lay in between. The CDR3 runs 15 residues. The germline CDR1 and CDR2 sequences are LNHDA and SQIVND (reference sequence). DNA for the CDR3: TGTGCCAGTAGTAAGGGGACAACTGAAAATCAGCCCCAGCATTTT. It is translated as CASSKGTTENQPQHF. Full variable domain (remainder filled in from reference TRBV19 and TRBJ1-5): DGGITQSPKYLFRKEGQNVTLSCEQNLNHDAMYWYRQDPGQGLRLIYYSQIVNDFQKGDIAEGYSVSREKKESFPLTVTSAQKNPTAFYLCASSKGTTENQPQHFGDGTRLSIL.

The rearrangement uses TRBV4-2 and TRBJ2-2, with a possible D match to TRBD2 (6 bases). CDR1 is LGHNA and CDR2 is YNFKEQ in the germline V gene. The V and J ends lost 5 bases and 4 bases respectively, with 17 bases between them. CDR3 length: 16 residues. The CDR3 sequence is CASSTSALASTGELFF. CDR3 sequence (DNA): TGTGCCAGCAGCACCAGCGCGCTAGCGAGCACCGGGGAGCTGTTTTTT.

The chain links TRBV4-1 to TRBJ1-1, with 7 bases fitting TRBD1. Germline CDR1 and CDR2: MGHRA and YSYEKL. The CDR3 is made up of 16 amino acids. With V trimmed by 4 bases and J by 4 bases, 12 bases remained unmatched. The CDR3 spells CASSPVNRGWSTEAFF. The DNA for the CDR3 is TGCGCCAGCAGCCCCGTTAACAGGGGATGGAGCACTGAAGCTTTCTTT.

The chain employs TRBV9 and TRBJ2-1; D possibly corresponds to TRBD2 (6 bases). There are 17 residues in the CDR3. Germline V gene lookup returns CDR1 SGDLS and CDR2 YYNGEE. The ends were cut back, 4 bases at V and 0 bases at J, with 17 bases in the middle. CDR3: CASSPRGERSSYNEQFF. Written as DNA, the CDR3 is TGTGCCAGCAGCCCGCGGGGTGAGCGCTCCTCCTACAATGAGCAGTTCTTC.

V gene TRBV2 combines with J gene TRBJ1-1, with D possibly matching TRBD1 (5 bases). V lost 4 bases and J lost 4, with 13 bases in between. CDR1 SNHLY and CDR2 FYNNEI come from the germline V gene. This CDR3 is built from 14 residues. Here the CDR3 DNA reads TGTGCCAGCAGTGTGGTAGGGGAAGGCACTGAAGCTTTCTTT. Translation: CASSVVGEGTEAFF.

J is TRBJ2-7 and V is TRBV11-2; the D is unclear. Germline loops: CDR1 SGHAT, CDR2 FQNNGV. The CDR3 loop spans 17 amino acids. V was cut by 0 bases and J by 4 bases, with 19 bases left in between. The CDR3 loop is CASSLEAPLRWAYEQYF. DNA for the CDR3: TGTGCCAGCAGCTTAGAAGCTCCCCTACGTTGGGCTTACGAGCAGTACTTC. Full variable domain (rest looked up from reference TRBV11-2 and TRBJ2-7): EAGVAQSPRYKIIEKRQSVAFWCNPISGHATLYWYQQILGQGPKLLIQFQNNGVVDDSQLPKDRFSAERLKGVDSTLKIQPAKLEDSAVYLCASSLEAPLRWAYEQYFGPGTRLTVT.

The chain employs TRBV11-2 and TRBJ1-2, with D maybe TRBD1 (5 bases). Germline CDR1 is SGHAT and CDR2 is FQNNGV. The CDR3 extends over 14 amino acids. Trimming left V 5 bases short and J 6 bases short, with 16 bases between. CDR3 coding DNA: TGTGCCAGCAGCCTACCTCAGGGTGTAGATGGCTACACCTTC. Translation: CASSLPQGVDGYTF.

V and J are TRBV5-1 and TRBJ2-1; maybe TRBD1 (5 bases). Germline V gene data show CDR1 as SGHRS and CDR2 as YFSETQ. The CDR3 has 14 residues. V was cut by 4 bases and J by 3 bases, with 11 bases left in between. CDR3 coding DNA: TGCGCCAGCAGCCGCCCAGGGTTCTACAATGAGCAGTTCTTC. This translates into CASSRPGFYNEQFF. Combining the CDR3 with reference TRBV5-1 and TRBJ2-1 gives the whole variable domain KAGVTQTPRYLIKTRGQQVTLSCSPISGHRSVSWYQQTPGQGLQFLFEYFSETQRNKGNFPGRFSGRQFSNSRSEMNVSTLELGDSALYLCASSRPGFYNEQFFGPGTRLTVL.

J is TRBJ2-5 and V is TRBV4-1; TRBD2 agrees at 7 bases. V shed 4 bases, J shed 5 bases, and the junction held 10 bases outside the gene matches. This CDR3 has 15 amino acids. Germline values: CDR1 MGHRA, CDR2 YSYEKL. In DNA form, the CDR3 reads TGCGCCAGCAGCCGGGACCCTCGGGGGGAGGAGACCCAGTACTTC. Protein product: CASSRDPRGEETQYF.

This sequence joins TRBV11-2 and TRBJ2-1; TRBD2 matches at 11 bases. The CDR3 length is 16 residues. CDR1 SGHAT and CDR2 FQNNGV come from the germline V gene. J gave up 2 bases and V 6 bases, and 6 bases lay outside the gene matches. CDR3 amino acids: CASRLTSGDTYNEQFF. In nucleotides, the CDR3 is TGTGCCAGCAGACTGACTAGCGGGGACACCTACAATGAGCAGTTCTTC.

The V call is TRBV11-2, the J call TRBJ2-1, with D uncertain. With 0 bases removed from V and 7 bases from J, the gap between germline ends came to 10 bases. CDR3 length equals 14 residues. CDR1 and CDR2 from the germline V gene are SGHAT and FQNNGV. In DNA, the CDR3 is TGTGCCAGCAGCTTAGATCTTTCTAGTAATGAGCAGTTCTTC. This sequence encodes CASSLDLSSNEQFF.

J is TRBJ2-1 and V is TRBV7-2; 8 bases agree with TRBD1. Germline CDR1 reads SGHTA; CDR2 reads FQGNSA. V was clipped by 6 bases and J by 7 bases; unmatched bases: 5. The CDR3 is 13 amino acids. The CDR3 region has the DNA TGTGCCAGCAGACGACAGGGGTGGAATGAGCAGTTCTTC. This encodes CASRRQGWNEQFF.

The chain recombines TRBV3-1 (or the pseudogene TRBV3-2) with TRBJ1-2, with no clear D. The CDR3 extends over 12 amino acids. Trimming stripped 4 bases from V and 3 bases from J, with 6 bases between. Germline CDR1 LGHDT, CDR2 YNNKEL (reference sequence). The CDR3 sequence: CASSPGDYGYTF. CDR3 DNA: TGTGCCAGCAGCCCCGGAGACTATGGCTACACCTTC.

This chain links TRBV9 with TRBJ2-7, with 8 bases aligning to TRBD1. Germline-derived CDR1 and CDR2 are SGDLS and YYNGEE. The CDR3 has 17 residues. J lost 3 bases, V lost 0 bases, and 11 bases had no gene match. CDR3 sequence reads: CASSVAGGQAGDYEQYF. The CDR3 coding sequence is TGTGCCAGCAGCGTAGCAGGGGGACAGGCTGGGGACTACGAGCAGTACTTC.

The chain links TRBV2 to TRBJ1-6; D unclear. Trimming stripped 6 bases from V and 0 bases from J, with 9 bases between. Germline CDR1 reads SNHLY; CDR2 reads FYNNEI. This CDR3 spans 15 amino acids. The chain's CDR3 is CASSGFSSYNSPLHF. The CDR3 DNA reads as TGTGCCAGCAGCGGGTTCAGCTCCTATAATTCACCCCTCCACTTT.

The chain links TRBV7-2 to TRBJ2-6, with D possibly TRBD2 on 6 matching bases. The CDR3 consists of 17 residues. Germline V gene data show CDR1 as SGHTA and CDR2 as FQGNSA. The V end was cut by 0 bases, the J end by 0 bases, with 9 bases between. The CDR3 is CASSLARTNSGANVLTF. CDR3 nucleotide sequence: TGTGCCAGCAGCTTAGCTAGGACTAACTCTGGGGCCAACGTCCTGACTTTC.

The rearrangement uses TRBV6-1 and TRBJ2-3, with D maybe TRBD2 (6 bases). The germline V gene has CDR1 MNHNS and CDR2 SASEGT. CDR3 length: 13 amino acids. The V end lost 2 bases, the J end lost 5 bases, and 8 bases lay between the germline ends. CDR3 in amino acids: CASSERRVDTQYF. The CDR3, as DNA: TGTGCCAGCAGTGAAAGGAGGGTAGATACGCAGTATTTT.

V is TRBV5-1 and J is TRBJ2-7, with 11 bases lining up with TRBD1. The germline CDR1 and CDR2 sequences are SGHRS and YFSETQ. The CDR3 extends over 15 amino acids. J lost 3 bases, V lost 0 bases, and 2 bases had no gene match. The CDR3 bases are TGCGCCAGCAGCTTGGCCGGGACAGGGGGCTACGAGCAGTACGTC. Residues: CASSLAGTGGYEQYV.

The V and J genes are TRBV28 and TRBJ1-5; 7 positions agree with TRBD1. Germline V gene lookup returns CDR1 MDHEN and CDR2 SYDVKM. With 8 bases clipped from V and 5 bases from J, the junction kept 12 bases outside the gene matches. There are 15 residues in the CDR3. The CDR3 loop reads CASQGAQGGYQPQHF. For the CDR3, the DNA is TGTGCCAGCCAAGGGGCGCAGGGGGGATATCAGCCCCAGCATTTT.

The J gene is TRBJ2-6, the V gene TRBV25-1; 7 bases are a match to TRBD2. V trimming: 6 bases; J trimming: 0 bases; junction bases outside the gene matches: 11. There are 18 residues in the CDR3. The V gene's germline CDR1 is MGHDK and CDR2 SYGVNS. CDR3 protein: CASRGLGREGSGANVLTF. CDR3 DNA: TGTGCCAGCAGGGGCCTCGGCAGGGAGGGCTCTGGGGCCAACGTCCTGACTTTC.

The gene calls are TRBV7-8 and TRBJ1-1, with D possibly matching TRBD1 (5 bases). This CDR3 has 14 amino acids. V dropped 1 base and J dropped 5 bases, with 11 bases sitting between them. Germline V gives CDR1 SGHVS, CDR2 FQNEAQ. The CDR3 region has the DNA TGTGCCAGCAGCTTAGAATCAGGGAGGACTGAAGCTTTCTTT. As protein: CASSLESGRTEAFF.

The CDR3 is CASSLVGGANNEQFF. CDR3 coding DNA: TGTGCCAGCAGCTTAGTGGGGGGGGCCAATAATGAGCAGTTCTTC. The chain recombines TRBV7-2 with TRBJ2-1; D might be TRBD2 (7 bases). The CDR3 extends over 15 amino acids. V was trimmed by 1 base and J by 7 bases, leaving 14 bases between them. Germline V gives CDR1 SGHTA, CDR2 FQGNSA.